The clone carrying this TCR beta chain has a count of ten or more. TCRdb reanalysed the 5' RACE reads using MiXCR and keeps one entry per CDR3 protein. The sample records 250,000 to 350,000 distinct CDR3 sequences, approximately 4% being singletons. The record originates from a study of T cells after yellow fever vaccination. The CDR3 is 13 amino acids. Deletions cut 3 bases from V and 2 bases from J, with 6 bases between. CDR1 and CDR2 from the germline V gene are SGHVS and FQNEAQ. This sequence was found in a man younger than 30 who received the YFV17D yellow fever vaccine. Sequencing was performed on PBMCs, taken 15 days after the yellow fever booster vaccination. The gene calls are TRBV7-8 and TRBJ2-3; D gene unclear. For the CDR3, the DNA is TGTGCCAGCAGCTTGAGAAACACAGATACGCAGTATTTT. Residues: CASSLRNTDTQYF.